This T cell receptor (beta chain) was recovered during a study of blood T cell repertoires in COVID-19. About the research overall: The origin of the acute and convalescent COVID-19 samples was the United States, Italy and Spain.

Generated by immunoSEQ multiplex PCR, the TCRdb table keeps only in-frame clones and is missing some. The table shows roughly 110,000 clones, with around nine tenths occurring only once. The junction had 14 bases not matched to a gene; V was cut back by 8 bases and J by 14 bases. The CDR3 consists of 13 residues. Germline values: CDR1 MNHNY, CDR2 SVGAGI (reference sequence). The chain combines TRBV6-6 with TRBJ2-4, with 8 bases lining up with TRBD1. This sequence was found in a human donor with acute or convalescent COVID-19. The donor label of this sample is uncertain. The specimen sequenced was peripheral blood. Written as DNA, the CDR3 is TGTGCCAGCTGTTCGACAGGGGCGTCACCAGAGTACTTC. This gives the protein CASCSTGASPEYF.